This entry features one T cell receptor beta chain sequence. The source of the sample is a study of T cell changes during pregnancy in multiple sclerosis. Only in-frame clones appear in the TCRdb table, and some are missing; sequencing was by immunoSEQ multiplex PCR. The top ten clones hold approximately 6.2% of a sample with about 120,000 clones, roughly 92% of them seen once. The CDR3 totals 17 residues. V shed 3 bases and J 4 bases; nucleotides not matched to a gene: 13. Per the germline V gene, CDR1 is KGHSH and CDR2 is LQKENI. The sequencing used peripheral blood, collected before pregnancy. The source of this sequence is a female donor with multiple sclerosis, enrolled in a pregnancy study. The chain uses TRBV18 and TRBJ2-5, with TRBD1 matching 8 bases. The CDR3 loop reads CASSPSSGQGDAETQYF. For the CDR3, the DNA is TGTGCCAGCTCACCCTCGTCAGGACAGGGCGACGCAGAGACCCAGTACTTC.